The 19 T cell receptor beta chains reported below all come from one sample, sequenced in a study of beta chain features in type 1 diabetes. Study-level points and caveats: Shortening that was moderate but significant affected the TCRB CDR3s of Type 1 diabetes patients in all four CD4+ subsets.

Reverse transcription of all isolated RNA meant that expressed TCRB transcripts were sequenced. The protocol was immunoSEQ multiplex PCR, while the TCRdb copy is restricted to in-frame clones and leaves out a portion. Among around 260,000 clones, about 23% were seen once, and the ten largest hold around 0.011%. Their antigens are not known. What was sequenced was naive CD4+ T cells from blood. The receptors shown here come from a woman aged 25 to 39 with type 1 diabetes.

The J gene is TRBJ2-5, the V gene TRBV30; perhaps TRBD2 as D (6 bases). Trimming took off 2 bases at V and 5 bases at J, with 18 bases between the two ends. Per germline, CDR1 GTSNPN and CDR2 SVGIG (reference sequence). The CDR3 runs 15 residues. The CDR3 DNA sequence: TGTGCCTGGAGTTCATGGGCGGAGGGTCAGGAGACCCAGTACTTC. Amino acids: CAWSSWAEGQETQYF.

A few counts support this clone. V gene TRBV4-1 combines with J gene TRBJ2-7; TRBD1 matches 9 bases. The CDR3 is 15 residues long. CDR1 is MGHRA and CDR2 is YSYEKL in the germline V gene. V shed 4 bases and J 3 bases; nucleotides not matched to a gene: 7. The CDR3: CASSRETGGRYEQYF. CDR3 coding DNA: TGCGCCAGCAGCCGAGAGACAGGGGGTCGCTACGAGCAGTACTTC.

The chain employs TRBV30 and TRBJ1-1; TRBD1 agrees at 9 bases. After removal of 4 bases from V and 5 bases from J, the junction contained 5 bases not matched to a gene. The CDR3 spans 13 residues. The germline gives CDR1 GTSNPN, CDR2 SVGIG (reference sequence). The CDR3 bases are TGTGCCTGGATGGGGACAGGGCGGACTGAAGCTTTCTTT. Its translation: CAWMGTGRTEAFF. The full variable domain, completed using reference TRBV30 and TRBJ1-1, is SQTIHQWPATLVQPVGSPLSLECTVEGTSNPNLYWYRQAAGRGLQLLFYSVGIGQISSEVPQNLSASRPQDRQFILSSKKLLLSDSGFYLCAWMGTGRTEAFFGQGTRLTVV.

This clone has more than one count but fewer than ten. The CDR3 loop is CASSLKSGSSYNEQFF. CDR3 bases: TGTGCCAGCAGCTTAAAAAGCGGGAGCTCCTACAATGAGCAGTTCTTC. This chain links TRBV11-2 with TRBJ2-1; 8 bases map to TRBD2. J gave up 0 bases and V 2 bases, and 3 bases lay outside the gene matches. This CDR3 comprises 16 residues. CDR1 and CDR2 from the germline V gene are SGHAT and FQNNGV.

Only a few counts were recorded for this clone. The rearrangement uses TRBV5-1 and TRBJ2-1; 8 bases map to TRBD2. Germline V gene sequence: CDR1 SGHRS, CDR2 YFSETQ. J gave up 7 bases and V 6 bases, and 9 bases lay outside the gene matches. The CDR3 spans 14 residues. The CDR3 here is CASMPGTGGNEQFF. The CDR3 DNA sequence: TGCGCCAGCATGCCCGGGACGGGGGGGAATGAGCAGTTCTTC.

This clone was observed a few times. This chain uses TRBV5-1 with TRBJ2-7; the D gene is possibly TRBD2 (6 bases). Germline V lookup: CDR1 SGHRS, CDR2 YFSETQ. This CDR3 comprises 14 residues. V shed 2 bases and J shed 1 base, with 10 bases lying between them. This CDR3 is CASSFTDYSYEQYF. The DNA of the CDR3 is TGCGCCAGCAGCTTTACGGACTATTCCTACGAGCAGTACTTC. The entire variable domain, with the rest obtained from reference TRBV5-1 and TRBJ2-7, is as follows: KAGVTQTPRYLIKTRGQQVTLSCSPISGHRSVSWYQQTPGQGLQFLFEYFSETQRNKGNFPGRFSGRQFSNSRSEMNVSTLELGDSALYLCASSFTDYSYEQYFGPGTRLTVT.

This clone was counted a few times. The genes are TRBV5-4 and TRBJ1-3; 8 bases agree with TRBD1. The germline V gene has CDR1 SGHNT and CDR2 YYREEE (reference sequence). The CDR3 covers 17 residues. Trimming took 4 bases from V and 2 from J; bases not matched to a gene: 11. CDR3 sequence: CASSLRTGRGPGNTIYF. The CDR3 DNA is TGTGCCAGCAGCCTGCGGACAGGGAGAGGACCTGGAAACACCATATATTTT.

The chain couples TRBV30 to TRBJ2-5; 11 bases align to TRBD2. From germline, CDR1 is GTSNPN and CDR2 SVGIG (reference sequence). The ends lost 4 bases at V and 4 bases at J; junction bases unmatched: 5. The CDR3 runs to 14 residues. CDR3 in amino acids: CAWIVAGGGETQYF. CDR3 bases: TGTGCCTGGATCGTAGCGGGAGGGGGAGAGACCCAGTACTTC.

This clone has only a few counts. V usage is TRBV29-1 and J usage is TRBJ1-3; 9 nucleotides agree with TRBD1. The V segment lost 0 bases and the J segment 6 bases; nucleotides outside the gene matches: 3. This CDR3 spans 14 amino acids. In germline, CDR1 is SQVTM, CDR2 ANQGSEA. As DNA, the CDR3 is TGCAGCGTTGAAGATCGGGACAGGGTAAACACCATATATTTT. It translates to CSVEDRDRVNTIYF.

In this sample, this clone turned up a few times. The gene calls are TRBV5-1 and TRBJ2-4, with 8 bases identical to TRBD1. This CDR3 contains 13 residues. Germline loops: CDR1 SGHRS, CDR2 YFSETQ. V gave up 4 bases and J gave up 8 bases; unmatched junction bases: 5. This CDR3 reads CASSMTGEDIQYF. The DNA for the CDR3 is TGCGCCAGCAGCATGACAGGGGAGGACATTCAGTACTTC.

In its sample, this clone was seen a few times. The chain uses TRBV29-1 and TRBJ2-5, with D possibly being TRBD2 (6 bases). The CDR3 extends over 12 amino acids. V was clipped by 5 bases and J by 4 bases, with 11 bases between them. Germline V gives CDR1 SQVTM, CDR2 ANQGSEA. The CDR3 here is CSVRPGVETQYF. The CDR3 DNA follows: TGCAGCGTTCGCCCGGGGGTAGAGACCCAGTACTTC. Full variable domain (missing parts from reference TRBV29-1 and TRBJ2-5): SAVISQKPSRDICQRGTSLTIQCQVDSQVTMMFWYRQQPGQSLTLIATANQGSEATYESGFVIDKFPISRPNLTFSTLTVSNMSPEDSSIYLCSVRPGVETQYFGPGTRLLVL.

This clone occurred a few times. V and J are TRBV7-8 and TRBJ2-3; 11 bases align to TRBD2. This CDR3 spans 14 amino acids. The germline V gene has CDR1 SGHVS and CDR2 FQNEAQ. Trimming took 5 bases from V and 7 from J; bases not matched to a gene: 5. Written as DNA, the CDR3 is TGTGCCAGCAGCGCCGGACTAGCGGGTAATACGCAGTATTTT. As protein: CASSAGLAGNTQYF.

The genes are TRBV6-1 and TRBJ1-2; D might be TRBD1 (6 bases). The CDR3 runs to 14 residues. Germline lookup yields CDR1 MNHNS and CDR2 SASEGT. Deletions cut 1 base from V and 8 bases from J, with 14 bases between. The CDR3 DNA reads TGTGCCAGCAGTGAAGACAGGGCGCAAGGCGGCTACACCTTC. Translation gives CASSEDRAQGGYTF.

This sequence joins TRBV5-6 and TRBJ2-1; possible D gene TRBD1, 6 bases. Germline CDR1 and CDR2: SGHDT and YYEEEE. This CDR3 has 16 residues. The germline V and J ends were trimmed by 1 base and 1 base, with 12 bases remaining between them. DNA for the CDR3: TGTGCCAGCAGCTTGTATAACAGGGCATCCTACAATGAGCAGTTCTTC. Its translation is CASSLYNRASYNEQFF.

This clone was seen a few times. V gene TRBV5-6 combines with J gene TRBJ2-7, with unresolved D. The V end was cut by 5 bases, the J end by 5 bases, with 8 bases between. This CDR3 has 11 amino acids. Germline V lookup: CDR1 SGHDT, CDR2 YYEEEE. The CDR3 bases are TGTGCCAGCAGTATGACTCACGAGCAGTACTTC. Translated, it gives CASSMTHEQYF.

The V call is TRBV4-2, the J call TRBJ2-7; D possibly corresponds to TRBD1 (6 bases). This CDR3 has 15 amino acids. Per germline, CDR1 LGHNA and CDR2 YNFKEQ. Between the trimmed V and J ends, which lost 1 base and 0 bases, there was a span of 10 bases. The CDR3 protein is CASSQAGDISYEQYF. CDR3 DNA sequence: TGTGCCAGCAGCCAAGCAGGGGATATCTCCTACGAGCAGTACTTC.

V gene TRBV27 combines with J gene TRBJ2-3, with TRBD2 matching 7 bases. The CDR3 sequence is 13 residues long. CDR1 is MNHEY and CDR2 is SMNVEV in the germline V gene (reference sequence). V was pared by 6 bases and J by 2 bases, with 2 bases of the junction left unmatched. The CDR3 here is CASRRDYTDTQYF. As DNA, the CDR3 is TGTGCCAGCAGAAGGGACTACACAGATACGCAGTATTTT.

The rearrangement links TRBV28 to TRBJ2-1, with D maybe TRBD2 (5 bases). CDR3 length equals 13 residues. Per the germline V gene, CDR1 is MDHEN and CDR2 is SYDVKM. In nucleotides, the CDR3 is TGTGTCATAAGAGGGTTGGTGGCGAATGAGCAGTTCTTC. Translated, it gives CVIRGLVANEQFF. Together with reference TRBV28 and TRBJ2-1, the CDR3 gives the full variable domain: DVKVTQSSRYLVKRTGEKVFLECVQDMDHENMFWYRQDPGLGLRLIYFSYDVKMKEKGDIPEGYSVSREKKERFSLILESASTNQTSMYLCVIRGLVANEQFFGPGTRLTVL.

This clone has only a few counts. The chain joins TRBV28 to TRBJ2-7; TRBD2 agrees at 9 bases. Germline CDR1 MDHEN, CDR2 SYDVKM. The CDR3 spans 17 residues. With V trimmed by 4 bases and J by 1 base, 11 bases remained unmatched. The CDR3: CASSSTPTSGASYEQYF. The DNA for the CDR3 is TGTGCCAGCAGTTCTACCCCGACTAGCGGCGCATCCTACGAGCAGTACTTC.